This T cell receptor beta chain was sequenced for a study of CD8+CD57+ T cells in acquired aplastic anemia. Whole-study context: Sorted CD4+ and CD8+ cells yielded about 3 ug of DNA on average.

Study observations and caveats: Patients shared some 30 CD8+ CDR3 sequences with controls.

In the case of this clonotype: Its cognate antigen is unknown.

CDR3 and TCR beta VDJ profiling relied on genomic DNA as the template. MiXCR was run by TCRdb on the reads, yielding one entry per CDR3 protein. The data hold around 200,000 distinct CDR3 sequences, with approximately 48% observed a single time. Patients chosen for sequencing had CD8+CD57+ cells that had expanded, as shown by flow cytometry. The study sampled blood from patients who had received no therapy. Sample: sorted CD4+, CD8+, or CD8+CD57+ T cells (not recorded which) from PBMCs. The clonotype originates from a human donor with aplastic anemia.

The CDR3 sequence: CASSERGWDRSGPQHF. The DNA of the CDR3 is TGTGCCAGCAGTGAACGTGGGTGGGACCGCTCGGGGCCCCAGCATTTT. J is TRBJ1-5 and V is TRBV6-1, with D tentatively TRBD1 (5 bases). CDR1 and CDR2 from the germline V gene are MNHNS and SASEGT. This CDR3 has 16 residues. Trimming cost V 2 bases and J 9 bases, with 20 bases left between them.